These T cell receptor gamma chains were read from a single sample in a study of gamma-delta T cells after stem cell transplantation. TCRdb ran CATT on the RT-PCR reads. The table shows 1,500 to 2,000 gamma-chain clones, with under 2.5% occurring only once. The specimen was gamma-delta T cells. These receptors were collected from a human donor. It is not recorded whose cells these are; they may come from a transplant donor. CDR3s include the opening cysteine and the closing phenylalanine or tryptophan. Clone sizes are given selectively: once, few, many, or a class where the clone is expanded.

v_call	clone_size	j_call	cdr3_aa	cdr3_nt
TRGV9	few	TRGJP	CALWEVQLLGEKIKVF	TGTGCCTTGTGGGAGGTGCAGCTGTTGGGCGAAAAAATCAAGGTATTT
TRGV9	.	TRGJP	CALWGEGQELGKKIKVF	TGTGCCTTGTGGGGAGAAGGCCAAGAGTTGGGCAAAAAAATCAAGGTATTT
TRGV9	.	TRGJP	CALWEGYHQELGKKIKVF	TGTGCCTTGTGGGAGGGATACCATCAAGAGTTGGGCAAAAAAATCAAGGTATTT
TRGV9	.	TRGJP	CALWEVHGRELGKKIKVF	TGTGCCTTGTGGGAGGTGCACGGTCGGGAGTTGGGCAAAAAAATCAAGGTATTT
TRGV9	.	TRGJP	CALWGVHQELGKKIKVF	TGTGCCTTGTGGGGGGTCCACCAAGAGTTGGGCAAAAAAATCAAGGTATTT
TRGV3	medium-sized	TRGJ1/TRGJ2	CATWDRPYYKKLF	TGTGCCACCTGGGACAGGCCTTATTATAAGAAACTCTTT
TRGV9	medium-sized	TRGJP	CALWEAQLGKKIKVF	TGTGCCTTGTGGGAGGCCCAGTTGGGCAAAAAAATCAAGGTATTT
TRGV2	medium-sized	TRGJP2	CAAWDGRRGSDWIKTF	TGTGCCGCCTGGGACGGGCGTCGGGGTAGTGATTGGATCAAGACGTTT
TRGV5	medium-sized	TRGJ1/TRGJ2	CATWDAYKKLF	TGTGCCACCTGGGACGCTTATAAGAAACTCTTT
TRGV9	few	TRGJP	CALWENAAGLGKKIKVF	TGTGCCTTGTGGGAGAATGCCGCAGGGTTGGGCAAAAAAATCAAGGTATTT
TRGV3	.	TRGJ1/TRGJ2	CATRDRRLNKKLF	TGTGCCACCCGGGACAGGCGCCTCAATAAGAAGCTCTTT
TRGV9	few	TRGJP	CALWEVYTPQELGKKIKVF	TGTGCCTTGTGGGAGGTGTACACACCGCAAGAGTTGGGCAAAAAAATCAAGGTATTT
TRGV2	medium-sized	TRGJ1/TRGJ2	CATWDSRNYYKKLF	TGTGCCACCTGGGACTCCAGGAATTATTATAAGAAACTCTTT
TRGV9	medium-sized	TRGJP	CALWENQELGKKIKVF	TGTGCCTTGTGGGAGAATCAAGAGTTGGGCAAAAAAATCAAGGTATTT
TRGV9	.	TRGJP	CALWELELGKKIKVF	TGTGCCTTGTGGGAGCTTGAGTTGGGCAAAAAAATCAAGGTATTT
TRGV8	few	TRGJ1/TRGJ2	CATWDSPNYYKKLF	TGTGCCACCTGGGATAGTCCGAATTATTATAAGAAACTCTTT
TRGV2	few	TRGJP	CALWARGEELGKKIKVF	TGTGCCTTGTGGGCCCGAGGGGAGGAGTTGGGCAAAAAAATCAAGGTATTT
TRGV3	medium-sized	TRGJ1/TRGJ2	CATWDRPVYYKKLF	TGTGCCACCTGGGACAGGCCGGTTTATTATAAGAAACTCTTT
TRGV9	medium-sized	TRGJP	CALWEVTGKLGKKIKVF	TGTGCCTTGTGGGAGGTGACTGGGAAGTTGGGCAAAAAAATCAAGGTATTT
TRGV9	few	TRGJP	CALWEWGELGKKIKVF	TGTGCCTTGTGGGAGTGGGGAGAGTTGGGCAAAAAAATCAAGGTATTT
TRGV9	medium-sized	TRGJP	CALWEARQELGKKIKVF	TGTGCCTTGTGGGAGGCCCGGCAAGAGTTGGGCAAAAAAATCAAGGTATTT
TRGV3	.	TRGJ1/TRGJ2	CATWEGGTGKKLF	TGTGCCACCTGGGAGGGGGGCACAGGCAAGAAACTCTTT
TRGV2	medium-sized	TRGJ1/TRGJ2	CATWHGSYYKKLF	TGTGCCACCTGGCACGGATCTTATTATAAGAAACTCTTT
TRGV9	medium-sized	TRGJP	CALWEALNAAGKKIKVF	TGTGCCTTGTGGGAGGCGCTCAACGCGGCGGGCAAAAAAATCAAGGTATTT
TRGV4	large	TRGJ1/TRGJ2	CATHTIYYKKLF	TGTGCCACCCATACCATATATTATAAGAAACTCTTT
TRGV4	medium-sized	TRGJ1/TRGJ2	CATWDVYKKLF	TGTGCCACCTGGGATGTTTATAAGAAACTCTTT
TRGV9	.	TRGJP	CALWEVHHELGKKIKVF	TGTGCCTTGTGGGAGGTGCATCATGAGTTGGGCAAAAAAATCAAGGTATTT
TRGV8	.	TRGJP2	CATWVFSSDWIKTF	TGTGCCACCTGGGTTTTCAGTAGTGATTGGATCAAGACGTTT
TRGV9	large	TRGJP	CALWEEQELGKKIKVF	TGTGCCTTGTGGGAGGAACAAGAGTTGGGCAAAAAAATCAAGGTATTT
TRGV9	.	TRGJP	CALWEPFGRAGALGKKIKVF	TGTGCCTTGTGGGAGCCCTTTGGCAGAGCGGGGGCGTTGGGCAAAAAAATCAAGGTATTT
TRGV4	.	TRGJ1/TRGJ2	CAAWDRKYYKKLF	TGTGCCGCCTGGGATCGGAAATATTATAAGAAACTCTTT
TRGV2	medium-sized	TRGJ1/TRGJ2	CATVTHYKKLF	TGTGCCACCGTGACTCATTATAAGAAACTCTTT
TRGV9	.	TRGJP	CALWEVGQELGKKIKVF	TGTGCCTTGTGGGAGGTTGGGCAAGAGTTGGGCAAAAAAATCAAGGTATTT
TRGV9	medium-sized	TRGJ1/TRGJ2	CALWEVQYKKLF	TGTGCCTTGTGGGAGGTGCAATATAAGAAACTCTTT
TRGV9	.	TRGJP	CALWERPKGLGKKIKVF	TGTGCCTTGTGGGAGCGACCAAAAGGGTTGGGCAAAAAAATCAAGGTATTT
TRGV3	.	TRGJ1/TRGJ2	CATWGNYYKKLF	TGTGCCACCTGGGGGAATTATTATAAGAAACTCTTT
TRGV2	medium-sized	TRGJP2	CATWDGPAWIKTF	TGTGCCACCTGGGACGGGCCAGCCTGGATCAAGACGTTT
TRGV3	medium-sized	TRGJP2	CATWTDTSSSDWIKTF	TGTGCCACCTGGACAGACACCTCTAGTAGTGATTGGATCAAGACGTTT
TRGV5	medium-sized	TRGJ1/TRGJ2	CATWDRLSEYKKLF	TGTGCCACCTGGGACAGGCTAAGTGAGTATAAGAAACTCTTT
TRGV9	medium-sized	TRGJ1/TRGJ2	CALWEVHVFVYYKKLF	TGTGCCTTGTGGGAGGTGCACGTTTTCGTTTATTATAAGAAACTCTTT
TRGV2	medium-sized	TRGJ1/TRGJ2	CATWDAREEKLF	TGTGCCACCTGGGACGCCCGGGAGGAGAAACTCTTT
TRGV4	few	TRGJ1/TRGJ2	CATWVRLGIYYKKLF	TGTGCCACCTGGGTCCGACTAGGGATTTATTATAAGAAACTCTTT
TRGV9	medium-sized	TRGJP	CALWEVRKLGKKIKVF	TGTGCCTTGTGGGAGGTGCGGAAGTTGGGCAAAAAAATCAAGGTATTT
TRGV2	large	TRGJ1/TRGJ2	CATWDGHYKKLF	TGTGCCACCTGGGACGGGCATTATAAGAAACTCTTT
TRGV9	few	TRGJP	CALWEVRLVGELGKKIKVF	TGTGCCTTGTGGGAGGTGCGACTCGTGGGAGAGTTGGGCAAAAAAATCAAGGTATTT
TRGV2	medium-sized	TRGJ1/TRGJ2	CATWDGNYKKLF	TGTGCCACCTGGGACGGGAACTATAAGAAACTCTTT
TRGV3	medium-sized	TRGJ1/TRGJ2	CATWDRRHYKKLF	TGTGCCACCTGGGACAGGCGACATTATAAGAAACTCTTT
TRGV9	medium-sized	TRGJP	CALWDPRELGKKIKVF	TGTGCCTTGTGGGACCCGAGGGAGTTGGGCAAAAAAATCAAGGTATTT
TRGV9	medium-sized	TRGJP	CALWDSQELGKKIKVF	TGTGCCTTGTGGGACTCCCAAGAGTTGGGCAAAAAAATCAAGGTATTT
TRGV9	medium-sized	TRGJP	CALWEVAQLGKKIKVF	TGTGCCTTGTGGGAGGTGGCTCAGTTGGGCAAAAAAATCAAGGTATTT
TRGV2	medium-sized	TRGJ1/TRGJ2	CATWDGPNYYKKLF	TGTGCCACCTGGGACGGACCGAATTATTATAAGAAACTCTTT
TRGV9	few	TRGJP	CALWEVIELGKKIKVF	TGTGCCTTGTGGGAGGTAATCGAGTTGGGCAAAAAAATCAAGGTATTT
TRGV5	medium-sized	TRGJ1/TRGJ2	CATWDRPGYKKLF	TGTGCCACCTGGGACAGGCCAGGTTATAAGAAACTCTTT
TRGV9	medium-sized	TRGJ1/TRGJ2	CALWEDLKGYKKLF	TGTGCCTTGTGGGAGGACTTAAAGGGGTATAAGAAACTCTTT
TRGV9	medium-sized	TRGJP	CALGQELGKKIKVF	TGTGCCTTGGGTCAAGAGTTGGGCAAAAAAATCAAGGTATTT
TRGV4	medium-sized	TRGJ1/TRGJ2	CATWEGYKKLF	TGTGCCACCTGGGAGGGGTATAAGAAACTCTTT
TRGV2	few	TRGJ1/TRGJ2	CATWDANTDTRPNYYKKLF	TGTGCCACCTGGGACGCCAACACTGACACCAGGCCGAATTATTATAAGAAACTCTTT
TRGV2	medium-sized	TRGJ1/TRGJ2	CATWDGHKKLF	TGTGCCACCTGGGACGGACATAAGAAACTCTTT
TRGV2	medium-sized	TRGJ1/TRGJ2	CATWVFNYYKKLF	TGTGCCACCTGGGTTTTCAATTATTATAAGAAACTCTTT
TRGV9	.	TRGJP	CALWEVPGARMGKKIKVF	TGTGCCTTGTGGGAGGTGCCCGGGGCTAGGATGGGCAAAAAAATCAAGGTATTT